These T cell receptor beta chains were read from a single sample in a study of T cells in Graves' hyperthyroidism and ophthalmopathy. TCRdb reprocessed the multiplex PCR reads via MiXCR and lists one record per CDR3 protein. The sample contains about 380,000 distinct CDR3 sequences, roughly 15% of which appear only once. The sample taken for sequencing was blood. All receptors come from a woman aged 25 to 45 with Graves' ophthalmopathy. Both conserved end residues are part of each CDR3. A D gene is named only where the DNA matches it firmly. Size values are once, few and many counts, or a class for expanded clones, and some rows have none.

J: TRBJ1-1
D: TRBD1
size: -
V: TRBV2
DNA: TGTGCCAGCAGTCGACAGGGGGTCGGGAACACTGAAGCTTTCTTT
CDR3: CASSRQGVGNTEAFF

J: TRBJ1-1
D: -
size: many
V: TRBV18
DNA: TGTGCCAGCTCACCACGGGCGGGGATGAACACTGAAGCTTTCTTT
CDR3: CASSPRAGMNTEAFF

J: TRBJ2-7
D: -
size: many
V: TRBV18
DNA: TGTGCCAGCTCACCAGATTTCCGGGAGCAGTACTTC
CDR3: CASSPDFREQYF

J: TRBJ2-5
D: -
size: many
V: TRBV28
DNA: TGTGCCAGCAGTTTATTTGCAGTGGTGGATAACGCGCAAGAGACCCAGTACTTC
CDR3: CASSLFAVVDNAQETQYF

J: TRBJ1-5
D: -
size: many
V: TRBV30
DNA: TGTGCCTGGAGTGTAAACGAGTGGGATAATCAGCCCCAGCATTTT
CDR3: CAWSVNEWDNQPQHF

J: TRBJ2-2
D: -
size: many
V: TRBV7-9
DNA: TGTGCCAGCAGCGGGCAGCGAAGCTACGCTGGTGGCACCGGGGAGCTGTTTTTT
CDR3: CASSGQRSYAGGTGELFF

J: TRBJ2-7
D: -
size: many
V: TRBV7-9
DNA: TGTGCCAGCAGCTTCCGGGACCCCGTTTATTACGAGCAGTACTTC
CDR3: CASSFRDPVYYEQYF

J: TRBJ2-5
D: TRBD1
size: -
V: TRBV20-1
DNA: TGCAGTGCTCGACTACAGGGGGTGCTCCAGGGGGAGGAGACCCAGTACTTC
CDR3: CSARLQGVLQGEETQYF

J: TRBJ1-1
D: TRBD1
size: many
V: TRBV18
DNA: TGTGCCAGCTCACCACTCGACAGGGGGCCCGCGAACACTGAAGCTTTCTTT
CDR3: CASSPLDRGPANTEAFF

J: TRBJ2-5
D: TRBD2
size: many
V: TRBV2
DNA: TGTGCCAGCACAGTAACTAGCGGGGGACAAGAGACCCAGTACTTC
CDR3: CASTVTSGGQETQYF

J: TRBJ1-2
D: -
size: many
V: TRBV7-9
DNA: TGTGCCAGCAGCTTAAACCCGCGGGGGAGGCCAAGTTTGGCCGGCACCTTC
CDR3: CASSLNPRGRPSLAGTF

J: TRBJ2-1
D: -
size: few
V: TRBV29-1
DNA: TGCAGCGCGCTGGGACGTCCGCAGACTGAGCAGTTCTTC
CDR3: CSALGRPQTEQFF

J: TRBJ2-5
D: -
size: many
V: TRBV12-3/TRBV12-4
DNA: TGTGCCAGCAGTGATACTACAGGGTTGCGAGAGACCCAGTACTTC
CDR3: CASSDTTGLRETQYF

J: TRBJ2-5
D: -
size: few
V: TRBV20-1
DNA: TGCAGTGCGGCCACCGAGGCCCAGTACTTC
CDR3: CSAATEAQYF

J: TRBJ2-3
D: TRBD2
size: many
V: TRBV5-1
DNA: TGTGCCAGCAGTCCAGGACTAGCGGGGGCTGATACGCAGTATTTT
CDR3: CASSPGLAGADTQYF